The T cell receptor beta chain described here comes from a study of CD8+ T cells in alopecia areata. Study context: Severity in treated patients was scored by percentage of scalp area affected.

RNA extraction was followed by reverse transcription into cDNA, which acted as the sequencing template. Method: immunoSEQ multiplex PCR; TCRdb's copy keeps in-frame clones and lacks some. This sample has some 170,000 clones; roughly 50% occur once, and the top ten carry 16%. Treatment denoted: oral pan-JAK inhibitor, 5-10 mg twice daily. Collected material from alopecia areata patients comprised lesional scalp punch biopsies and peripheral blood. Sorting from PBMCs produced CD4+ and CD8+ T cells. This CDR3 is built from 13 residues. Per germline, CDR1 MNHEY and CDR2 SVGAGI. Between the trimmed V and J ends, which lost 2 bases and 11 bases, there was a span of 10 bases.

The sequence was collected from a human donor with alopecia areata. The sequencing used CD4+ T cells sorted from blood, collected around week 55, from a patient treated with tofacitinib. The chain has TRBV6-5 and TRBJ1-6; weak D call: TRBD1 (6 bases). The CDR3 DNA is TGTGCCAGCAGTTACGGCCAGGGGACACCCCTCCACTTT. Residues: CASSYGQGTPLHF.